This T cell receptor beta chain was found in a study of blood T cells in healthy people across ages. Study-level results: Long-lived donors had more naive CD4+ cells and higher diversity than aged donors.

Concerning this clonotype: Its target is unknown.

A second PCR, run for about 7 to 11 cycles, used a sample-barcoded 5' primer plus a J-beta primer mix. TCRdb used MiXCR to reprocess the 5' RACE reads, holding one entry per CDR3 protein. The sample consists of over 750,000 distinct CDR3 sequences, roughly 25% of them appearing once. The J segment lost 2 bases and the V segment lost 5 bases, leaving 13 bases of the junction unmatched. The germline CDR1 and CDR2 sequences are MDHEN and SYDVKM. There are 17 residues in the CDR3. The sample was also reused in another study, on T cells of mothers and their children.

Sequencing input: blood. The clonotype originates from a boy aged 5 to 17 in good health. The chain couples TRBV28 to TRBJ2-5, with TRBD1 identical over 8 bases. CDR3 in amino acids: CASSTKGQGIVQETQYF. The CDR3 DNA follows: TGTGCCAGCAGTACTAAAGGACAGGGAATTGTTCAAGAGACCCAGTACTTC.